The rows below give T cell receptor beta chains drawn from one sample of a study of T cell responses to AZD1222 COVID-19 vaccine. This table comes from immunoSEQ multiplex PCR, and its TCRdb copy is limited to in-frame clones, with some not included. The profile shows under 150,000 clones, more than 75% of them singletons. Sample: peripheral blood, taken on day 0 of MenACWY control vaccination. Receptors originate from an adult in good health. The CDR3 runs from the conserved cysteine through the conserved F or W. D genes are given only for firm matches. Size is omitted from some rows. Given values are once, few, many or a class for expanded clones.

v_gene,abundance,d_gene,j_gene,CDR3aa,CDR3nt
TRBV11-2,few,.,TRBJ1-4,CASSFLKGVAEKLFF,TGTGCCAGCAGCTTCCTAAAGGGGGTTGCTGAAAAACTGTTTTTT
TRBV3-1/TRBV3-2,.,.,TRBJ2-7,CASSQVRGGEQYF,TGTGCCAGCAGCCAAGTGAGGGGCGGCGAGCAGTACTTC
TRBV3-1/TRBV3-2,.,.,TRBJ1-1,CASSRLNTEAFF,TGTGCCAGCAGCCGACTGAACACTGAAGCTTTCTTT
TRBV4-2,once,TRBD1,TRBJ2-5,CASSQGQGAGQETQYF,TGTGCCAGCAGCCAGGGCCAGGGGGCGGGCCAAGAGACCCAGTACTTC
TRBV5-4,.,.,TRBJ1-6,CASTARGNSPLHF,TGTGCCAGCACAGCCCGGGGTAATTCACCCCTCCACTTT
TRBV2,medium-sized,.,TRBJ1-3,CASSEGQGGNTIYF,TGTGCCAGCAGTGAAGGCCAGGGGGGAAACACCATATATTTT
TRBV5-6,.,.,TRBJ1-2,CASSPLGAWETF,TGTGCCAGCAGCCCCTTAGGAGCGTGGGAAACCTTC
TRBV10-3,few,.,TRBJ1-2,CAISESPGLPYGYTF,TGTGCCATCAGTGAGTCTCCAGGTCTTCCCTATGGCTACACCTTC
TRBV15,.,.,TRBJ2-5,CASAGGSTRGETQYF,TGTGCCTCCGCCGGAGGATCTACTAGGGGAGAGACCCAGTACTTC
TRBV5-1,.,.,TRBJ1-2,CASSPDGPNYGYTF,TGCGCCAGCAGCCCGGACGGTCCTAACTATGGCTACACCTTC
TRBV6-2/TRBV6-3,.,.,TRBJ1-1,CASSPTGRGTEAFF,TGTGCCAGCAGCCCCACAGGGAGAGGCACTGAAGCTTTCTTT
TRBV10-3,.,TRBD1,TRBJ2-7,CAISESGQGTYEQYF,TGTGCCATCAGTGAGTCTGGACAGGGTACCTACGAGCAGTACTTC
TRBV6-5,.,.,TRBJ1-2,CASSPTGTGNYGYTF,TGTGCCAGCAGTCCCACCGGGACGGGGAACTATGGCTACACCTTC
TRBV19,.,TRBD1,TRBJ2-5,CASSIAWTGQETQYF,TGTGCCAGTAGTATAGCCTGGACAGGACAAGAGACCCAGTACTTC
TRBV7-2,once,TRBD2,TRBJ2-3,CASSRRGASTDTQYF,TGTGCCAGCAGCAGGCGGGGGGCGAGCACAGATACGCAGTATTTT
TRBV25-1,.,.,TRBJ1-1,CASRGILSTEAFF,TGTGCCAGCAGGGGGATTTTGAGCACTGAAGCTTTCTTT
TRBV5-6,.,TRBD1,TRBJ2-4,CASSQTRQGHIQYF,TGTGCCAGCAGCCAAACTCGACAGGGACACATTCAGTACTTC
TRBV28,many,.,TRBJ1-5,CASSLVGNQPQHF,TGTGCCAGCAGTTTAGTAGGCAATCAGCCCCAGCATTTT
TRBV6-1,.,TRBD2,TRBJ2-4,CASSEASGGARSAKNIQYF,TGTGCCAGCAGTGAAGCTAGCGGGGGGGCCCGTTCAGCCAAAAACATTCAGTACTTC
TRBV19,.,TRBD2,TRBJ2-2,CASSIERTSWADGELFF,TGTGCCAGTAGTATAGAGAGGACTAGCTGGGCGGACGGGGAGCTGTTTTTT
TRBV7-2,.,.,TRBJ1-3,CASSPGLSGNTIYF,TGTGCCAGCAGCCCCGGGCTCTCTGGAAACACCATATATTTT
TRBV24-1,.,.,TRBJ2-2,CATSDPDREAGELFF,TGTGCCACCAGTGATCCCGACAGGGAGGCCGGGGAGCTGTTTTTT
TRBV5-1,.,TRBD2,TRBJ2-3,CASSATSGIRDTQYF,TGCGCCAGCAGCGCAACTAGCGGCATCCGAGATACGCAGTATTTT
TRBV4-2,once,TRBD1,TRBJ1-3,CASSQGFSGQGGNTIYF,TGTGCCAGCAGCCAAGGCTTTTCTGGACAGGGTGGAAACACCATATATTTT
TRBV9,.,.,TRBJ1-2,CASSFRSTPGTAYGYTF,TGTGCCAGCAGCTTCCGTTCGACCCCCGGGACGGCCTATGGCTACACCTTC
TRBV9,.,.,TRBJ1-1,CASSQGLPGTGVGNTEAFF,TGTGCCAGCAGTCAAGGCTTGCCCGGGACCGGGGTAGGAAACACTGAAGCTTTCTTT
TRBV19,.,.,TRBJ1-1,CASTSMGGRGATEAFF,TGTGCCAGTACCTCCATGGGCGGGCGGGGGGCCACTGAAGCTTTCTTT
TRBV7-6,once,TRBD1,TRBJ1-2,CASSPQQGTGYGYTF,TGTGCCAGCAGCCCACAACAGGGGACCGGCTATGGCTACACCTTC
TRBV7-3,.,.,TRBJ2-3,CASSSGTPDTQYF,TGTGCCAGCAGCTCCGGGACTCCAGATACGCAGTATTTT
TRBV7-9,.,.,TRBJ2-3,CASSFETDTQYF,TGTGCCAGCAGCTTTGAGACAGATACGCAGTATTTT
TRBV3-1/TRBV3-2,.,.,TRBJ2-1,CASSQEGSGLGFF,TGTGCCAGCAGCCAAGAGGGGAGCGGACTCGGGTTCTTC
TRBV5-1,.,TRBD1,TRBJ1-1,CASRGTENTEAFF,TGCGCCAGCAGAGGGACAGAAAACACTGAAGCTTTCTTT
TRBV4-1,.,TRBD1,TRBJ1-5,CASSRHGTGGLSGNQPQHF,TGCGCCAGCAGCCGCCACGGGACAGGGGGCCTGAGTGGCAATCAGCCCCAGCATTTT
TRBV10-1,few,.,TRBJ2-5,CASSESGETQYF,TGCGCCAGCAGTGAGTCGGGGGAGACCCAGTACTTC
TRBV11-2,.,.,TRBJ2-3,CASSPEQSGTQYF,TGTGCCAGCAGCCCGGAACAGTCTGGTACGCAGTATTTT
TRBV28,.,.,TRBJ1-6,CASSQVGNSPLHF,TGTGCCAGCAGCCAGGTCGGTAATTCACCCCTCCACTTT
TRBV27,.,.,TRBJ1-1,CASSLGRRNTEAFF,TGTGCCAGCAGTTTGGGACGGAGGAACACTGAAGCTTTCTTT
TRBV5-1,.,.,TRBJ2-1,CASSLIQAGSGNEQFF,TGCGCCAGCAGCTTGATCCAAGCAGGAAGTGGGAATGAGCAGTTCTTC
TRBV28,.,.,TRBJ1-5,CASRKVQQPQHF,TGTGCCAGTCGCAAGGTGCAACAGCCCCAGCATTTT
TRBV9,.,.,TRBJ1-4,CASSPGITNEKLFF,TGTGCCAGCAGCCCAGGGATCACTAATGAAAAACTGTTTTTT
TRBV20-1,.,.,TRBJ1-4,CSASPGPNEKLFF,TGCAGTGCTAGTCCCGGGCCCAATGAAAAACTGTTTTTT
TRBV27,.,.,TRBJ2-4,CASPGDSGKNIQYF,TGTGCCAGTCCGGGGGACAGCGGCAAAAACATTCAGTACTTC
TRBV19,.,.,TRBJ1-6,CASSVSGASPLHF,TGTGCCAGTAGCGTCTCAGGGGCTTCACCCCTCCACTTT
TRBV5-1,few,TRBD1,TRBJ1-2,CASSTSGTVSLYGYTF,TGCGCCAGCAGCACCTCCGGGACAGTTTCACTCTATGGCTACACCTTC
TRBV19,.,.,TRBJ1-2,CASTRGRDGYTF,TGTGCCAGTACTCGAGGGAGGGACGGCTACACCTTC
TRBV5-1,.,TRBD1,TRBJ1-1,CASSPGTGANTEAFF,TGCGCCAGCAGCCCCGGGACAGGCGCGAACACTGAAGCTTTCTTT
TRBV6-5,.,.,TRBJ1-2,CASSPRSLQADGYTF,TGTGCCAGCAGTCCCCGGAGCCTCCAGGCTGATGGCTACACCTTC
TRBV9,.,TRBD2,TRBJ2-5,CASSAHSGGGETQYF,TGTGCCAGCAGCGCACATAGCGGGGGCGGGGAGACCCAGTACTTC
TRBV5-1,few,.,TRBJ2-2,CASSLAPPDPGGGELFF,TGCGCCAGCAGCTTGGCCCCCCCGGACCCTGGCGGCGGGGAGCTGTTTTTT
TRBV7-3,.,.,TRBJ2-1,CASSPLGDSSSEQFF,TGTGCCAGCAGCCCCCTAGGGGACTCCAGCTCCGAGCAGTTCTTC
TRBV7-9,few,TRBD1,TRBJ2-5,CASSLLKTGNLQETQYF,TGTGCCAGCAGCCTTCTTAAGACAGGGAATCTCCAAGAGACCCAGTACTTC
TRBV13,.,TRBD1,TRBJ2-5,CASSDRDRGPQETQYF,TGTGCCAGCAGCGACCGGGACAGGGGCCCCCAAGAGACCCAGTACTTC
TRBV3-1/TRBV3-2,.,.,TRBJ1-6,CASSQGRVSPLHF,TGTGCCAGCAGCCAGGGGCGGGTTTCACCCCTCCACTTT